This entry lists 4 T cell receptor beta chains sequenced from one sample in a study of CD8+ T cells in alopecia areata. Once RNA had been extracted, it was reverse transcribed into cDNA to act as the sequencing template. Produced via immunoSEQ multiplex PCR; TCRdb's table is partial and in-frame only. The repertoire holds around 190,000 clones, with about 61% as singletons. Sequenced material: CD8+ T cells sorted from blood. These receptors originate from a human donor in good health.

The genes are TRBV6-1 and TRBJ2-7; D unclear. Germline V lookup: CDR1 MNHNS, CDR2 SASEGT. The length of the CDR3 is 12 residues. Trimming left V 2 bases short and J 3 bases short, with 5 bases between. The chain's CDR3 is CASSEIYYEQYF. The CDR3 bases are TGTGCCAGCAGTGAAATCTACTACGAGCAGTACTTC.

The genes are TRBV7-2 and TRBJ1-5, with D possibly matching TRBD1 (5 bases). The V gene lost 5 bases and the J gene lost 2 bases, with 13 bases spanning the gap. CDR3 length: 15 amino acids. The germline V gene encodes CDR1 SGHTA and CDR2 FQGNSA. CDR3 loop: CASSLGAAGNQPQHF. The CDR3 DNA reads TGTGCCAGCAGCCTCGGGGCGGCGGGCAATCAGCCCCAGCATTTT.

Only a few counts were recorded for this clone. This chain uses TRBV27 with TRBJ2-5, with D maybe TRBD2 (6 bases). The germline CDR1 and CDR2 sequences are MNHEY and SMNVEV (reference sequence). Trimming stripped 8 bases from V and 4 bases from J, with 20 bases between. This CDR3 comprises 15 residues. The CDR3 region is CASSSGTPEGETQYF. The CDR3 nucleotides read TGTGCCAGCTCCTCCGGGACCCCGGAGGGAGAGACCCAGTACTTC.

The chain joins TRBV5-6 to TRBJ2-3; unclear D gene. The CDR3 is 12 amino acids. The germline V gene encodes CDR1 SGHDT and CDR2 YYEEEE. V lost 0 bases, J lost 6 bases, and 5 bases lay in between. The CDR3: CASSLGRDTQYF. The CDR3 coding sequence is TGTGCCAGCAGCTTGGGCCGGGATACGCAGTATTTT. Complete variable domain (other parts from reference TRBV5-6 and TRBJ2-3): DAGVTQSPTHLIKTRGQQVTLRCSPKSGHDTVSWYQQALGQGPQFIFQYYEEEERQRGNFPDRFSGHQFPNYSSELNVNALLLGDSALYLCASSLGRDTQYFGPGTRLTVL.